The rows below give T cell receptor beta chains drawn from one sample of a study of early T cells in non-severe SARS-CoV-2 infection. MiXCR, applied by TCRdb to the 5' RACE reads, yields one record per CDR3 protein. The data contain around 40,000 distinct CDR3 sequences, about 11% of them seen just once; the ten biggest clones take up around 9.8%. Input material: whole blood. These receptors all stem from an adult who was a healthcare worker with PCR-confirmed SARS-CoV-2 infection or an uninfected control (not recorded which). Both conserved end residues are part of each CDR3. D genes are given only for firm matches. Only part of the rows carry a size: once, few, many, or a class if the clone is expanded.

medium-sized	TRBD1	TRBJ1-3	TRBV29-1	CSVGDRAGNTIYF	TGCAGCGTTGGAGACAGGGCTGGAAACACCATATATTTT
few	.	TRBJ1-2	TRBV20-1	CSFEAGRFYGYTF	TGCAGTTTTGAGGCGGGCAGGTTCTATGGCTACACCTTC
.	TRBD2	TRBJ2-3	TRBV11-2	CASSPLAGVTDTQYF	TGTGCCAGCAGCCCTCTGGCGGGGGTCACAGATACGCAGTATTTT
.	TRBD2	TRBJ2-5	TRBV2	CASTDAVTSGLQETQYF	TGTGCCAGCACCGACGCGGTGACTAGCGGATTACAAGAGACCCAGTACTTC
few	.	TRBJ2-5	TRBV7-3	CASSSDTEETQYF	TGTGCCAGCAGCTCGGACACCGAAGAGACCCAGTACTTC
.	.	TRBJ2-5	TRBV9	CASSVGRPRETQYF	TGTGCCAGCAGCGTAGGAAGGCCTCGAGAGACCCAGTACTTC
many	TRBD1	TRBJ1-6	TRBV12-3/TRBV12-4	CASSPGQANSPLHF	TGTGCCAGCAGTCCGGGACAGGCTAATTCACCCCTCCACTTT
many	TRBD1	TRBJ2-5	TRBV7-3	CASSWGQGDQETQYF	TGTGCCAGCAGCTGGGGACAGGGGGACCAAGAGACCCAGTACTTC
few	TRBD1	TRBJ2-5	TRBV5-1	CASSDPRGPQETQYF	TGCGCCAGCAGCGATCCTAGGGGGCCCCAAGAGACCCAGTACTTC
many	.	TRBJ2-1	TRBV20-1	CSARATAYNEQFF	TGCAGTGCAAGGGCGACAGCCTACAATGAGCAGTTCTTC
few	TRBD2	TRBJ2-5	TRBV19	CASSIVGTSQGTQYF	TGTGCCAGTAGTATAGTAGGGACTAGCCAAGGGACCCAGTACTTC
many	TRBD1	TRBJ1-5	TRBV6-1	CAGGTGGASNQPQHF	TGTGCCGGAGGGACAGGGGGCGCGAGCAATCAGCCCCAGCATTTT
few	.	TRBJ1-5	TRBV19	CASRWTGVSNQPQHF	TGTGCCAGTAGATGGACGGGGGTGAGCAATCAGCCCCAGCATTTT
.	.	TRBJ1-4	TRBV9	CASSVGGSMNEKLFF	TGTGCCAGCAGCGTAGGAGGGTCAATGAATGAAAAACTGTTTTTT
many	TRBD1	TRBJ1-5	TRBV28	CASSTGTGSLRFPQHF	TGTGCCAGCAGTACCGGGACAGGGAGCCTGCGGTTCCCCCAGCATTTT
.	.	TRBJ2-6	TRBV7-6	CASSLSFWEPNLSGANVLTF	TGTGCCAGCAGCTTATCTTTTTGGGAACCTAATCTTTCTGGGGCCAACGTCCTGACTTTC
once	.	TRBJ1-6	TRBV27	CASSSPVSSYNSPLHF	TGTGCCAGCAGTTCGCCGGTGAGCTCCTATAATTCACCCCTCCACTTT
many	.	TRBJ2-4	TRBV5-1	CASSPGHLVATSDQYF	TGCGCCAGCAGCCCGGGACACCTCGTTGCTACAAGTGATCAGTACTTC
many	.	TRBJ1-4	TRBV7-8	CASSLGRLGGLNEKLFF	TGTGCCAGCAGCTTAGGTCGCCTCGGTGGCCTTAATGAAAAACTGTTTTTT
many	.	TRBJ1-2	TRBV5-1	CASSSTRGLANYGYTF	TGCGCCAGCAGCTCTACCCGGGGCCTAGCTAACTATGGCTACACCTTC
.	.	TRBJ1-5	TRBV3-1	CASSQRMYSNQPQHF	TGTGCCAGCAGCCAACGGATGTATAGCAATCAGCCCCAGCATTTT
medium-sized	TRBD1	TRBJ2-7	TRBV7-9	CASSLTGDEQYF	TGTGCCAGCAGCTTAACAGGGGACGAGCAGTACTTC
.	.	TRBJ2-7	TRBV19	CASSISAGEYYEQYF	TGTGCCAGTAGTATATCGGCAGGGGAGTATTACGAGCAGTACTTC
.	.	TRBJ1-1	TRBV18	CASSPMTGASAEAFF	TGTGCCAGCTCACCGATGACGGGGGCGTCGGCTGAAGCTTTCTTT
many	TRBD1	TRBJ1-4	TRBV2	CASSEETGGTEKLFF	TGTGCCAGCAGTGAGGAAACAGGGGGTACTGAAAAACTGTTTTTT
medium-sized	.	TRBJ2-1	TRBV7-2	CASSPPVGEVGNNEQFF	TGTGCCAGCAGCCCCCCCGTTGGGGAGGTAGGCAACAATGAGCAGTTCTTC
.	.	TRBJ2-3	TRBV6-2/TRBV6-3	CASSLVGLALHTQYF	TGTGCCAGCAGCCTCGTCGGTCTAGCCCTACATACGCAGTATTTT
many	TRBD1	TRBJ1-1	TRBV5-4	CASSLGQGAFMNTEAFF	TGTGCCAGCAGCTTAGGGCAGGGGGCGTTCATGAACACTGAAGCTTTCTTT
many	TRBD1	TRBJ2-2	TRBV2	CASQKEGGANTGELFF	TGTGCCAGCCAAAAAGAAGGGGGCGCGAACACCGGGGAGCTGTTTTTT
.	.	TRBJ2-3	TRBV6-1	CASSEAQGRDTQYF	TGTGCCAGCAGTGAAGCCCAGGGTCGCGATACGCAGTATTTT
few	.	TRBJ2-7	TRBV6-6	CASSSSTSSSEQYF	TGTGCCAGCAGTTCGTCGACTAGTTCTTCCGAGCAGTACTTC
many	.	TRBJ2-7	TRBV6-6	CASSYSRVSGTEQYF	TGTGCCAGCAGTTACTCCCGGGTCTCCGGGACGGAGCAGTACTTC
many	TRBD2	TRBJ2-1	TRBV7-9	CASIGASGGPFYNEQFF	TGTGCCAGCATCGGGGCTAGCGGGGGGCCTTTCTACAATGAGCAGTTCTTC
medium-sized	.	TRBJ2-1	TRBV4-3	CASPLGRGLHNEQFF	TGCGCCAGCCCCTTGGGACGGGGCTTACACAATGAGCAGTTCTTC
.	.	TRBJ1-4	TRBV11-1	CASSFRLGEKLFF	TGTGCCAGCAGCTTTCGACTTGGAGAAAAACTGTTTTTT
few	.	TRBJ2-3	TRBV4-3	CASSQGGTHTQYF	TGCGCCAGCAGCCAGGGAGGGACACATACGCAGTATTTT